The clone carrying this TCR beta chain showed up just a few times. TCRdb passed the RACE reads through MiXCR, listing each CDR3 protein once. The repertoire consists of tens of thousands of distinct CDR3 sequences, with approximately 11% occurring once and the leading ten covering about 2.3%. The record originates from a study of human T cells and chemical hapten exposure. The time point: patch test 3, about 24 weeks after DPC sensitization. As for treatment: therapeutic diphenylcyclopropenone sensitization with weekly scalp DPC. The study extracted total RNA from unfractionated whole blood. Sequenced material: whole blood, taken in connection with sensitization to the hapten diphenylcyclopropenone (DPC). This receptor was obtained from a woman in her 40s with alopecia areata. Some clones in this sample may be carry-over from other donors' samples.

This chain's CDR3 is CARPGGYNEQFF. CDR3 bases: TGTGCCCGGCCCGGGGGATACAATGAGCAGTTCTTC. The V call is TRBV28, the J call TRBJ2-1, with D maybe TRBD2 (6 bases). The CDR3 is made up of 12 amino acids. V lost 11 bases to trimming and J lost 4 bases, with 12 bases between them. CDR1 MDHEN and CDR2 SYDVKM come from the germline V gene.